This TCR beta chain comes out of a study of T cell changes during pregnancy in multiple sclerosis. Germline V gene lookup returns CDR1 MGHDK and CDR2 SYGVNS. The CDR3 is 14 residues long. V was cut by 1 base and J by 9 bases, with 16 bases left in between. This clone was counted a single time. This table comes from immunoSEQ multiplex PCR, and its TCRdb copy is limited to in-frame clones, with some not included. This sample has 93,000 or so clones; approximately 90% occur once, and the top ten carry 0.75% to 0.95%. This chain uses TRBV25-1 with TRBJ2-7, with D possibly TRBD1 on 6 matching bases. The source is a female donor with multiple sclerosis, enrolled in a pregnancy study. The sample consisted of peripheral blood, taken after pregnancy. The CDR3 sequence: CASSESSGVRRQYF. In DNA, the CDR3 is TGTGCCAGCAGTGAATCTTCAGGGGTTCGTCGGCAGTACTTC.